The clone carrying this T cell receptor (beta chain) was counted many times. The CDR3 regions of TCR beta were amplified from RNA transcripts. The primer set for the first-round RT-PCR of the TCR CDR3 was HTBI. TCRdb reprocessed the multiplex PCR reads with MiXCR, giving one entry per CDR3 protein. The sample carries 700,000 or so distinct CDR3 sequences, 16% recorded once. The ends were cut back, 4 bases at V and 2 bases at J, with 12 bases in the middle. The CDR3 sequence is 13 residues long. Germline V gene data show CDR1 as SQVTM and CDR2 as ANQGSEA. This record belongs to a study of T cells in Graves' hyperthyroidism and ophthalmopathy.

The sequenced material came from blood. The receptor was isolated from a man younger than 35 with Graves' hyperthyroidism. The chain links TRBV29-1 to TRBJ2-7, with D possibly TRBD1 on 7 matching bases. CDR3 coding DNA: TGCAGCGTTGTCCCCAGGGGGGCCTACGAGCAGTACTTC. Translation gives CSVVPRGAYEQYF.